This T cell receptor (beta chain) is drawn from a study of response to subunit inactivated influenza vaccine. This clonotype was counted only a few times. CDR3 length equals 15 residues. Per the germline V gene, CDR1 is MNHEY and CDR2 is SMNVEV (reference sequence). The ends lost 5 bases at V and 8 bases at J; junction bases unmatched: 10. TCRdb re-called the RT-PCR reads with MiXCR, one entry per CDR3 protein. The sample lists around 200,000 distinct CDR3 sequences; around 12% were seen once. The sample was also reused in another study, on T cells expressing NK-cell markers. As reported in that work: Scientists made TCR beta cDNA using 5'RACE template switching with UMIs.

This receptor was obtained from a man over 45 who received an inactivated influenza vaccine. The rearrangement joins TRBV27 to TRBJ1-4; 8 bases match TRBD1. Source: CD8+ T cells sorted from PBMCs, taken 11 to 12 days after vaccination. The CDR3 here is CASSPDRGLGEKLFF. In DNA form, the CDR3 reads TGTGCCAGCAGTCCCGACAGGGGCCTAGGGGAAAAACTGTTTTTT.